This TCR beta chain was observed in a study of blood T cell repertoires in COVID-19. Study-level background: Some COVID-19 samples were acute and others convalescent; all came from the United States, Italy and Spain. Sources were T cells, B-cell-depleted T cells, or PBMCs; the material itself was cDNA or gDNA.

In Seattle, patients joined the study during active infection and were tracked longitudinally. In the original processing: Reference gene primer amplification in the assay estimated nucleated cell counts. Measured with immunoSEQ multiplex PCR; TCRdb has only the in-frame clones, and not every one. D and trimming come from the DNA, and the V and J calls and clone size come from that table. The sample carries over 35,000 clones, 85% to 90% recorded once. V was clipped by 6 bases and J by 4 bases; unmatched bases: 7. The germline V gene encodes CDR1 LNHDA and CDR2 SQIVND (reference sequence). This CDR3 is built from 15 residues.

The source of this sequence is a middle-aged man with COVID-19, enrolled during active disease. V gene TRBV19 combines with J gene TRBJ2-4; 9 bases are shared with TRBD2. Sequenced: peripheral blood. The CDR3 bases are TGTGCCAGTAGCCCGGGACTAGCCGTAAAAAACATTCAGTACTTC. Its translation is CASSPGLAVKNIQYF.